This entry lists 18 T cell receptor beta chains sequenced from one sample in a study of T cell responses to AZD1222 COVID-19 vaccine. Clones were sequenced by immunoSEQ multiplex PCR, and TCRdb holds only the in-frame ones, with some missing. Of about 260,000 clones in the sample, over 90% were seen once. This specimen consisted of peripheral blood, obtained on day 0 of AZD1222 vaccination. These receptors all come from an adult in good health.

CDR3 DNA: TGTGCCAGCAGTCCCCTGACAGGCCTGAGGCAGTACTTC. Translated, it gives CASSPLTGLRQYF. The chain links TRBV28 to TRBJ2-7, with a tentative D call TRBD1 (6 bases). Trimming removed 5 bases from V and 9 bases from J, with 17 bases in between. Germline CDR1 is MDHEN and CDR2 is SYDVKM. This CDR3 has 13 amino acids.

CDR3: CASSPRVGELFF. CDR3 sequence (DNA): TGTGCCAGCAGCCCGCGGGTAGGGGAGCTGTTTTTT. V gene TRBV5-4 combines with J gene TRBJ2-2; D perhaps matches TRBD2 (5 bases). This CDR3 contains 12 residues. Germline CDR1 SGHNT, CDR2 YYREEE (reference sequence). With 4 bases removed from V and 8 bases from J, the gap between germline ends came to 9 bases.

The chain uses TRBV10-3 and TRBJ2-3; D may be TRBD1 or TRBD2 (6 bases each). This CDR3 has 14 residues. Germline CDR1 ENHRY, CDR2 SYGVKD. V lost 2 bases and J 2 bases, leaving 8 bases between the germline ends. For the CDR3, the DNA is TGTGCCATCAGTGAGGGGGGGCACACAGATACGCAGTATTTT. Translated: CAISEGGHTDTQYF.

The chain carries TRBV4-1 and TRBJ2-7; D tentatively reads TRBD1 or TRBD2 (5 bases each). CDR3 length equals 16 residues. Deletions cut 0 bases from V and 7 bases from J, with 19 bases between. The V gene's germline CDR1 is MGHRA and CDR2 YSYEKL. The DNA for the CDR3 is TGCGCCAGCAGCCAAGATAGCGCTCCTGGGGCGAGGGAGCAGTACTTC. Its translation is CASSQDSAPGAREQYF.

The chain has TRBV4-2 and TRBJ2-1, with TRBD2 identical over 13 bases. J lost 4 bases, V lost 0 bases, and 3 bases had no gene match. This CDR3 comprises 17 residues. The V gene's germline CDR1 is LGHNA and CDR2 YNFKEQ. In DNA form, the CDR3 reads TGTGCCAGCAGCCAAGAACTAGCGGGAGGGCCATACAATGAGCAGTTCTTC. Its protein is CASSQELAGGPYNEQFF.

The chain has TRBV5-5 and TRBJ1-1; D unclear. V was trimmed by 1 base and J by 0 bases, leaving 7 bases between them. This CDR3 region has 14 residues. Germline V gives CDR1 SGHKS, CDR2 YYEKEE (reference sequence). CDR3 in amino acids: CASSLQSLNTEAFF. CDR3 coding DNA: TGTGCCAGCAGCTTGCAGAGCTTGAACACTGAAGCTTTCTTT.

This clone was detected only once. The chain joins TRBV14 to TRBJ2-2, with 7 bases fitting TRBD2. The trim removed 4 bases at V and 6 bases at J, leaving 5 bases unmatched. The germline gives CDR1 SGHDN, CDR2 FVKESK. The CDR3 is 14 amino acids. This CDR3 is CASSPRTSSGELFF. The CDR3 region has the DNA TGTGCCAGCAGCCCTCGGACTAGTTCCGGGGAGCTGTTTTTT.

In this sample, this clone turned up once. The rearrangement uses TRBV5-1 and TRBJ1-2; D uncertain. This CDR3 has 12 residues. Trimming took off 7 bases at V and 8 bases at J, with 15 bases between the two ends. Germline CDR1 SGHRS, CDR2 YFSETQ. CDR3 nucleotide sequence: TGCGCCAGCGGACGGGAGAGGGAAGGCTACACCTTC. Residues: CASGREREGYTF.

The chain links TRBV5-6 to TRBJ1-2; D is unresolved. Looked up from germline, CDR1 is SGHDT and CDR2 is YYEEEE. V lost 4 bases to trimming and J lost 8 bases, with 15 bases between them. The CDR3 spans 13 residues. Here the CDR3 reads CASSLRKGQGYTF. CDR3 in DNA: TGTGCCAGCAGCCTTAGAAAGGGCCAAGGCTACACCTTC.

This chain uses TRBV28 with TRBJ2-1, with 8 bases that match TRBD1. V shed 5 bases, J shed 7 bases, and the junction held 7 bases outside the gene matches. CDR3 length: 14 residues. The germline V gene has CDR1 MDHEN and CDR2 SYDVKM. CDR3 sequence reads: CASSPRTGRNEQFF. The CDR3 nucleotides read TGTGCCAGCAGTCCAAGGACAGGGAGGAATGAGCAGTTCTTC.

In nucleotides, the CDR3 is TGTGCCAGCAGCCCCCCTGGCGGGGGGGGCACAGATACGCAGTATTTT. It encodes CASSPPGGGGTDTQYF. The chain uses TRBV7-3 and TRBJ2-3; TRBD2 matches at 9 bases. The CDR3 runs to 16 residues. The ends lost 5 bases at V and 1 base at J; junction bases unmatched: 7. Germline assignment: CDR1 SGHTA and CDR2 FQGTGA.

This chain connects TRBV18 to TRBJ2-7, with 8 bases identical to TRBD2. Per the germline V gene, CDR1 is KGHSH and CDR2 is LQKENI. The CDR3 length is 16 residues. The J segment lost 0 bases and the V segment lost 6 bases, leaving 10 bases of the junction unmatched. The CDR3 sequence is CASSSPGGESSYEQYF. CDR3 coding DNA: TGTGCCAGCTCCTCGCCGGGGGGGGAAAGCTCCTACGAGCAGTACTTC.

V usage is TRBV19 and J usage is TRBJ1-5; D is undetermined. CDR1 is LNHDA and CDR2 is SQIVND in the germline V gene (reference sequence). The length of the CDR3 is 14 residues. V was shortened by 6 bases and J by 7 bases, with 16 bases between the two germline ends. The CDR3 nucleotides are TGTGCCAGTAGAGTAACCCCGGGCGGACAGCCCCAGCATTTT. Its protein product is CASRVTPGGQPQHF.

The chain carries TRBV7-2 and TRBJ2-1, with D unclear. Trimming pared 1 base from V and 6 bases from J, leaving 10 bases between. There are 14 residues in the CDR3. Germline loops: CDR1 SGHTA, CDR2 FQGNSA. The CDR3 sequence is CASSLERWGNEQFF. CDR3 nucleotide sequence: TGTGCCAGCAGCTTAGAACGGTGGGGCAATGAGCAGTTCTTC. The full variable domain, rest sourced from reference TRBV7-2 and TRBJ2-1, is GAGVSQSPSNKVTEKGKDVELRCDPISGHTALYWYRQSLGQGLEFLIYFQGNSAPDKSGLPSDRFSAERTGGSVSTLTIQRTQQEDSAVYLCASSLERWGNEQFFGPGTRLTVL.

J is TRBJ1-5 and V is TRBV28, with D perhaps TRBD1 (5 bases). The CDR3 consists of 15 residues. The germline CDR1 and CDR2 sequences are MDHEN and SYDVKM. Trimming removed 5 bases at V and 2 bases at J, with 13 bases between. The CDR3 spells CASSLQGVGNQPQHF. The CDR3 bases are TGTGCCAGCAGTCTTCAGGGTGTGGGCAATCAGCCCCAGCATTTT.

The chain uses TRBV28 and TRBJ1-6, with 8 nucleotides matching TRBD1. This CDR3 is built from 15 residues. Per the germline V gene, CDR1 is MDHEN and CDR2 is SYDVKM. The trim removed 4 bases at V and 2 bases at J, leaving 1 base unmatched. CDR3 residues: CASSYRGTYNSPLHF. CDR3 in DNA: TGTGCCAGCAGTTACAGGGGGACCTATAATTCACCCCTCCACTTT.

The rearrangement uses TRBV7-2 and TRBJ2-7; weak D call: TRBD1 (5 bases). This CDR3 has 14 amino acids. Per germline, CDR1 SGHTA and CDR2 FQGNSA. V dropped 2 bases and J dropped 1 base, with 9 bases sitting between them. CDR3 bases: TGTGCCAGCAGCTTATACAGGTCGTCCTACGAGCAGTACTTC. This encodes CASSLYRSSYEQYF.

The V call is TRBV9, the J call TRBJ2-7; 11 bases are shared with TRBD2. Germline V gives CDR1 SGDLS, CDR2 YYNGEE. This CDR3 comprises 14 residues. V gave up 1 base and J gave up 3 bases; unmatched junction bases: 0. CDR3 residues: CASSVTSGGYEQYF. The CDR3, as DNA: TGTGCCAGCAGCGTAACTAGCGGGGGCTACGAGCAGTACTTC.